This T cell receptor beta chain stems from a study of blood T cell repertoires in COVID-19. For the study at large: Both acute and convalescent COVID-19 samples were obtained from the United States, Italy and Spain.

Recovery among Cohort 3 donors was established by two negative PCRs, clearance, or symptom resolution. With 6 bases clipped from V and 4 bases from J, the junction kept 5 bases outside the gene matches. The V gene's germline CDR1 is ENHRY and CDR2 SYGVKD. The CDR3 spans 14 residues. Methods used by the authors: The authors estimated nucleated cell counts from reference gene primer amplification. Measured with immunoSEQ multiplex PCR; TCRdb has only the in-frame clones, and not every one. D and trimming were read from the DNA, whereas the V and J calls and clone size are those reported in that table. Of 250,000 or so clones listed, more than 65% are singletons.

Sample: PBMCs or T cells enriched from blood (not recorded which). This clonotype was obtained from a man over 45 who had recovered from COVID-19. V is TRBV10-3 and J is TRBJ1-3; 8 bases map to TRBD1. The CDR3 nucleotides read TGTGCCATCAGGGAGACAGGGGACGGAAACACCATATATTTT. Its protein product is CAIRETGDGNTIYF.